This T cell receptor beta chain was captured in a study of cytomegalovirus exposure and HLA in healthy donors. There are 14 residues in the CDR3. The trim removed 3 bases at V and 7 bases at J, leaving 7 bases unmatched. Germline V gene lookup returns CDR1 MRHNA and CDR2 SNTAGT. The protocol was immunoSEQ multiplex PCR, while the TCRdb copy is restricted to in-frame clones and leaves out a portion. The sample consists of just over 20,000 clones, approximately 97% of them appearing once. The source of this sequence is a man aged 25-45 years in good health and CMV-seropositive. The sequencing sample was made of PBMCs. This rearrangement joins TRBV6-4 to TRBJ1-2, with 8 nucleotides matching TRBD1. In DNA, the CDR3 is TGTGCCAGCAGTGAGCAGGGGGCTCGTGGTGGCTACACCTTC. This translates into CASSEQGARGGYTF.